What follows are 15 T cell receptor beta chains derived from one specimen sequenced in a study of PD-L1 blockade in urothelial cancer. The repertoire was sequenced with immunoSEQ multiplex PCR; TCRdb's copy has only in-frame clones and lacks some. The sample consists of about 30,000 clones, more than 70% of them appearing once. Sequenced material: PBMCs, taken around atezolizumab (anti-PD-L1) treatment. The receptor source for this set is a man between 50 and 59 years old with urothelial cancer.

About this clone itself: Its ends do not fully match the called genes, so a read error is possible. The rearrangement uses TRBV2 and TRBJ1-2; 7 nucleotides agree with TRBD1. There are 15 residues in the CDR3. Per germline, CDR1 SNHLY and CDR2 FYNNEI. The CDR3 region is CVSRGGTATNYGYTF. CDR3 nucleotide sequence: TGTGTCAGCAGAGGGGGGACAGCGACGAACTATGGCTACACCTTC.

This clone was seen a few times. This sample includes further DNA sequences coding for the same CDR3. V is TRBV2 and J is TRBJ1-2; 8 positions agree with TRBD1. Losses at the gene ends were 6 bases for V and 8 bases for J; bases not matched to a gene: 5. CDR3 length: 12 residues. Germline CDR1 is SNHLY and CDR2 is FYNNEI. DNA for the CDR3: TGTGCCAGCAGCGAACAGGGGGACGGCTACACCTTC. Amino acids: CASSEQGDGYTF.

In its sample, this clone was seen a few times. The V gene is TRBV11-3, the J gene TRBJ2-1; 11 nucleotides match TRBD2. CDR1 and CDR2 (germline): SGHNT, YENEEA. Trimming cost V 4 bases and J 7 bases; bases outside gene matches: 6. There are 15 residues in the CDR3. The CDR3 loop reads CASSSASGGSNEQFF. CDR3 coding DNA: TGTGCCAGCAGCTCAGCTAGCGGGGGGTCGAATGAGCAGTTCTTC. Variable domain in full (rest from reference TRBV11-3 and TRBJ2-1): EAGVVQSPRYKIIEKKQPVAFWCNPISGHNTLYWYLQNLGQGPELLIRYENEEAVDDSQLPKDRFSAERLKGVDSTLKIQPAELGDSAVYLCASSSASGGSNEQFFGPGTRLTVL.

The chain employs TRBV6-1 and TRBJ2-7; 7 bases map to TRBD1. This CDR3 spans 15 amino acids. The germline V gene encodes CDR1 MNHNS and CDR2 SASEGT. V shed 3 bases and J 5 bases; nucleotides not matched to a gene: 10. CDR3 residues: CASSELGGRSDEQYF. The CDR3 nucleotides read TGTGCCAGCAGTGAGCTAGGGGGCCGATCCGACGAGCAGTACTTC.

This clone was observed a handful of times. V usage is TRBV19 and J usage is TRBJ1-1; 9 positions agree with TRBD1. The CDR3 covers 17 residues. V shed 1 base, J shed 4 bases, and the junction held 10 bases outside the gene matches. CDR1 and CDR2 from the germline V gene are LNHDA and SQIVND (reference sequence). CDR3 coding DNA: TGTGCCAGTAGTATAGCGGCACAGGGGGCCGCGGCCACTGAAGCTTTCTTT. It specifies CASSIAAQGAAATEAFF. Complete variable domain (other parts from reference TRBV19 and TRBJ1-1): DGGITQSPKYLFRKEGQNVTLSCEQNLNHDAMYWYRQDPGQGLRLIYYSQIVNDFQKGDIAEGYSVSREKKESFPLTVTSAQKNPTAFYLCASSIAAQGAAATEAFFGQGTRLTVV.

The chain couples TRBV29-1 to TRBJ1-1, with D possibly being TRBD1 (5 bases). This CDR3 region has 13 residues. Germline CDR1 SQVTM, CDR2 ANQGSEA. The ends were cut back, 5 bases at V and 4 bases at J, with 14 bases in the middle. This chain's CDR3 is CSVKSGRGTEAFF. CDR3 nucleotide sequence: TGCAGCGTTAAATCCGGGAGGGGCACTGAAGCTTTCTTT. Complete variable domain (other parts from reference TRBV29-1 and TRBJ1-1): SAVISQKPSRDICQRGTSLTIQCQVDSQVTMMFWYRQQPGQSLTLIATANQGSEATYESGFVIDKFPISRPNLTFSTLTVSNMSPEDSSIYLCSVKSGRGTEAFFGQGTRLTVV.

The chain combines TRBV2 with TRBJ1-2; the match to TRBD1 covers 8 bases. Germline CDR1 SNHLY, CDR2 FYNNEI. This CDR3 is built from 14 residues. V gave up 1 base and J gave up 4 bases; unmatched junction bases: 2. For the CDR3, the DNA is TGTGCCAGCAGTGAAGGTGGACAGGGCTATGGCTACACCTTC. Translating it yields CASSEGGQGYGYTF.

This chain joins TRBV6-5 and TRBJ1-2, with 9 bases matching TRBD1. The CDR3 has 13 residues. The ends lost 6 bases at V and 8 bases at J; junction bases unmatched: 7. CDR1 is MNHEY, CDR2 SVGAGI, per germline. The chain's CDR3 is CASSRTGEYGYTF. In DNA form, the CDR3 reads TGTGCCAGCAGCAGGACAGGGGAATACGGCTACACCTTC.

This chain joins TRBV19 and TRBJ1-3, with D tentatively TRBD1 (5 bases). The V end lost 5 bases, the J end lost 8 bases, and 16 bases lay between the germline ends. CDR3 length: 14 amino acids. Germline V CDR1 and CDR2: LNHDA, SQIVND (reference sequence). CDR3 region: CASSYTPGGDTIYF. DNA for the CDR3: TGTGCCAGTAGTTATACGCCAGGAGGGGACACCATATATTTT.

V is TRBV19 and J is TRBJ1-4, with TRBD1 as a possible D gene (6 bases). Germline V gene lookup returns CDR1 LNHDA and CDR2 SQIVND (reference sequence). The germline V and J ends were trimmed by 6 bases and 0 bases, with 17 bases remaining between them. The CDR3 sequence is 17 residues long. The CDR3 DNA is TGTGCCAGTAGCGGACAGTTATTCCCTGCAACTAATGAAAAACTGTTTTTT. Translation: CASSGQLFPATNEKLFF.

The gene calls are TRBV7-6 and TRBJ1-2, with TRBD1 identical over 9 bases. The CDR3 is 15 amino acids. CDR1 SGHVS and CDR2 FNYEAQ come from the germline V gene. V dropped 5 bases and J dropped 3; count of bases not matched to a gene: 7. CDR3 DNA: TGTGCCAGCAGCGGTGATACAGGGGGCTACTATGGCTACACCTTC. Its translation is CASSGDTGGYYGYTF.

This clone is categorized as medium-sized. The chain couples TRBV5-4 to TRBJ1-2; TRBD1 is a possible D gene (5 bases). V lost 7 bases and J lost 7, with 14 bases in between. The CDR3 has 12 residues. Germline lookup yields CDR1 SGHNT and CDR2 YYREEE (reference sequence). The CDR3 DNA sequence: TGTGCCAGCGCCGACTCGGGGGTTGGCTACACCTTC. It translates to CASADSGVGYTF.

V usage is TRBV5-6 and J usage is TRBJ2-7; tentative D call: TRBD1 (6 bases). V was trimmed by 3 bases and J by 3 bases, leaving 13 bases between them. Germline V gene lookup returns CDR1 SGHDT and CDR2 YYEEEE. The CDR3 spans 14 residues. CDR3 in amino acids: CASSWGPEGYEQYF. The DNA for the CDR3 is TGTGCCAGCAGCTGGGGGCCCGAAGGCTACGAGCAGTACTTC.

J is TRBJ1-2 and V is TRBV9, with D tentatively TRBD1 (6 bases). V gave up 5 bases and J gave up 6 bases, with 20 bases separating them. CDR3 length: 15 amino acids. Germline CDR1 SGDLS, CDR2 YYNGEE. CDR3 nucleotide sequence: TGTGCCAGCAGAGGAGCAGGGGTCAAAGCAGATGGCTACACCTTC. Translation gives CASRGAGVKADGYTF. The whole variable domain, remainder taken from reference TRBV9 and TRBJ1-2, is DSGVTQTPKHLITATGQRVTLRCSPRSGDLSVYWYQQSLDQGLQFLIQYYNGEERAKGNILERFSAQQFPDLHSELNLSSLELGDSALYFCASRGAGVKADGYTFGSGTRLTVV.

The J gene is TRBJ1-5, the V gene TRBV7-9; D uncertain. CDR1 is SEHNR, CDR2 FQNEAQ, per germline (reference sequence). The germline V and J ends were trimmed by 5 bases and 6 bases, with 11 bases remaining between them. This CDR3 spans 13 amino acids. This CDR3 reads CASSPTGGQPQHF. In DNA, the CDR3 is TGTGCCAGCAGCCCCACCGGAGGTCAGCCCCAGCATTTT.